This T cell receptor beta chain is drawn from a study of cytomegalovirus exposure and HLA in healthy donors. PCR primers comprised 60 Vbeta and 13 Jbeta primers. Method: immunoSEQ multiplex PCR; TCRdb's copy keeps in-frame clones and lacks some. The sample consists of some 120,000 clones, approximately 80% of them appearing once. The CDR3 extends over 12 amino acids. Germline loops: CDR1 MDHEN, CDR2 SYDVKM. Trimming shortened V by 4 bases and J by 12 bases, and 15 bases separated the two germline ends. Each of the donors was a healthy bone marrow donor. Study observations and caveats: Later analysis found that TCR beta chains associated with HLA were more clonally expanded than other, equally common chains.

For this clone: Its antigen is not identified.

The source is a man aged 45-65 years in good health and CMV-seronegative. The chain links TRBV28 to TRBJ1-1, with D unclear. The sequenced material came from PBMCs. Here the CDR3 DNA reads TGTGCCAGCAGTTCGAAGCCGACGAGGCCTTTCTTT. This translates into CASSSKPTRPFF.